This T cell receptor (beta chain) emerged from a study of blood T cell repertoires in COVID-19. Whole-study context: The United States, Italy and Spain supplied acute and convalescent COVID-19 samples.

V was clipped by 4 bases and J by 4 bases, with 8 bases between them. The germline V gene encodes CDR1 LNHDA and CDR2 SQIVND (reference sequence). The CDR3 runs to 13 residues. The authors' processing: Amplifying reference gene primers gave estimates of nucleated cell counts. Using immunoSEQ multiplex PCR, the repertoire was profiled, and TCRdb retains in-frame clones only, with some absent. V, J and clone size were drawn from that table, and D and trimming were deduced from the DNA. The sample shows under 130,000 clones, under 80% of them seen only once. This clonotype was obtained from a man between 65 and 85 years old with active or convalescent COVID-19. The J gene is TRBJ1-3, the V gene TRBV19, with D maybe TRBD1 (5 bases). The specimen sequenced was peripheral blood. The CDR3 sequence: CASSRQKGNTIYF. The CDR3 DNA reads TGTGCCAGTAGTAGACAGAAAGGAAACACCATATATTTT.